These T cell receptor beta chains were read from a single sample in a study of PD-1 blockade in classical Hodgkin lymphoma. Measured with immunoSEQ multiplex PCR; TCRdb has only the in-frame clones, and not every one. The top ten hold 13% of the sample, which has around 40,000 clones, approximately 78% seen once. Specimen: peripheral blood mononuclear cells (PBMCs), collected at baseline. The receptors derive from a human donor with classical Hodgkin lymphoma. CDR3s include the opening cysteine and the closing phenylalanine or tryptophan. Each record gives: J gene, D gene, clone size, V gene, CDR3 protein, CDR3 DNA. A D gene is named only where the DNA matches it firmly. Where a row states a size, it is once, few, many or the class of an expanded clone; other rows omit it.

J gene: TRBJ2-1
D gene: NA
clone size: NA
V gene: TRBV7-2
CDR3 protein: CASSLAGSSYNEQFF
CDR3 DNA: TGTGCCAGCAGCTTAGCGGGGAGCTCCTACAATGAGCAGTTCTTC

J gene: TRBJ2-2
D gene: NA
clone size: NA
V gene: TRBV12-2
CDR3 protein: CASRPYGTNTGELFF
CDR3 DNA: TGTGCAAGTCGCCCCTACGGGACGAACACCGGGGAGCTGTTTTTT

J gene: TRBJ1-2
D gene: NA
clone size: NA
V gene: TRBV4-1
CDR3 protein: CASSQSTGSYGYTF
CDR3 DNA: TGCGCCAGCAGCCAATCAACAGGATCCTATGGCTACACCTTC

J gene: TRBJ1-6
D gene: TRBD1
clone size: NA
V gene: TRBV19
CDR3 protein: CASSIEPTGRGSPLHF
CDR3 DNA: TGTGCCAGTAGTATCGAACCGACAGGGCGAGGGTCACCCCTCCACTTT

J gene: TRBJ2-7
D gene: TRBD1
clone size: NA
V gene: TRBV2
CDR3 protein: CASRVAGGAPYEQYF
CDR3 DNA: TGTGCCAGCAGGGTGGCAGGGGGTGCCCCCTACGAGCAGTACTTC

J gene: TRBJ1-2
D gene: TRBD1
clone size: NA
V gene: TRBV6-1
CDR3 protein: CASILTGDRNYGYTF
CDR3 DNA: TGTGCCAGCATACTTACAGGGGACCGAAACTATGGCTACACCTTC

J gene: TRBJ2-7
D gene: NA
clone size: NA
V gene: TRBV5-6
CDR3 protein: CASSLGWGSYEQYF
CDR3 DNA: TGTGCCAGCAGCTTAGGGTGGGGGTCCTACGAGCAGTACTTC

J gene: TRBJ1-4
D gene: NA
clone size: NA
V gene: TRBV29-1
CDR3 protein: CSVEGFGEKLFF
CDR3 DNA: TGCAGCGTGGAGGGGTTTGGCGAAAAACTGTTTTTT

J gene: TRBJ2-7
D gene: TRBD1
clone size: few
V gene: TRBV6-5
CDR3 protein: CASRSRTGGYEQYF
CDR3 DNA: TGTGCCAGCAGATCGAGGACAGGAGGCTACGAGCAGTACTTC

J gene: TRBJ1-2
D gene: NA
clone size: few
V gene: TRBV19
CDR3 protein: CASSIGSAGDGGYTF
CDR3 DNA: TGTGCCAGTAGTATAGGGAGTGCAGGGGACGGTGGCTACACCTTC

J gene: TRBJ1-1
D gene: NA
clone size: NA
V gene: TRBV7-9
CDR3 protein: CASSLTQGNTEAFF
CDR3 DNA: TGTGCCAGCAGCCTAACCCAGGGGAACACTGAAGCTTTCTTT

J gene: TRBJ2-4
D gene: TRBD2
clone size: NA
V gene: TRBV4-3
CDR3 protein: CASSQDPSGGKNIQYF
CDR3 DNA: TGCGCCAGCAGCCAAGACCCTAGCGGTGGCAAAAACATTCAGTACTTC

J gene: TRBJ1-4
D gene: NA
clone size: NA
V gene: TRBV6-5
CDR3 protein: CASSYSRRLNEKLFF
CDR3 DNA: TGTGCCAGCAGTTACTCGAGACGGTTGAATGAAAAACTGTTTTTT

J gene: TRBJ2-3
D gene: NA
clone size: NA
V gene: TRBV2
CDR3 protein: CASSEKVNTDTQYF
CDR3 DNA: TGTGCCAGCAGTGAAAAGGTGAACACAGATACGCAGTATTTT

J gene: TRBJ1-1
D gene: TRBD1
clone size: NA
V gene: TRBV7-8
CDR3 protein: CASSSGTGWDTEAFF
CDR3 DNA: TGTGCCAGCAGCTCAGGGACAGGGTGGGACACTGAAGCTTTCTTT

J gene: TRBJ2-5
D gene: NA
clone size: few
V gene: TRBV7-9
CDR3 protein: CASSLAPIGVETQYF
CDR3 DNA: TGTGCCAGCAGCTTAGCGCCAATAGGTGTGGAGACCCAGTACTTC

J gene: TRBJ2-5
D gene: NA
clone size: NA
V gene: TRBV7-2
CDR3 protein: CASSLRWETQYF
CDR3 DNA: TGTGCCAGCAGCTTAAGGTGGGAGACCCAGTACTTC

J gene: TRBJ2-1
D gene: NA
clone size: few
V gene: TRBV4-1
CDR3 protein: CASSQGGASSYNEQFF
CDR3 DNA: TGCGCCAGCAGCCAAGGAGGGGCGAGCTCCTACAATGAGCAGTTCTTC

J gene: TRBJ1-2
D gene: NA
clone size: NA
V gene: TRBV30
CDR3 protein: CAWSSGPSYGYTF
CDR3 DNA: TGTGCCTGGAGTTCTGGACCGAGCTATGGCTACACCTTC

J gene: TRBJ2-3
D gene: TRBD1
clone size: NA
V gene: TRBV7-6
CDR3 protein: CASSSGQDLYTDTQYF
CDR3 DNA: TGTGCCAGCAGCTCCGGACAGGACCTTTACACAGATACGCAGTATTTT

J gene: TRBJ2-3
D gene: NA
clone size: NA
V gene: TRBV2
CDR3 protein: CASRYRVIVDTQYF
CDR3 DNA: TGTGCCAGCAGGTACAGGGTGATAGTAGATACGCAGTATTTT

J gene: TRBJ2-3
D gene: NA
clone size: NA
V gene: TRBV12-5
CDR3 protein: CASGLVGSDTQYF
CDR3 DNA: TGTGCTAGTGGTTTGGTTGGCTCCGATACGCAGTATTTT